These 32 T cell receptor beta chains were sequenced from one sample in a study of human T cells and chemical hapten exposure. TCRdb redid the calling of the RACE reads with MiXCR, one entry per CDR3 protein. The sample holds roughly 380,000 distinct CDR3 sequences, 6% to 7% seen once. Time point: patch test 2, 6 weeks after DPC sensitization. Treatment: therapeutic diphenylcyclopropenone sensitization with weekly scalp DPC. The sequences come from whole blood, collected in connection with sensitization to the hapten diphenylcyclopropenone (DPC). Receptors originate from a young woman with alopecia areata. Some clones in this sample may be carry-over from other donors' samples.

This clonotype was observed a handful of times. The CDR3 is CASSPLGTSGYEQYF. CDR3 sequence (DNA): TGTGCCAGCAGTCCGCTCGGGACTAGCGGCTACGAGCAGTACTTC. This chain joins TRBV6-6 and TRBJ2-7; 11 bases line up with TRBD2. This CDR3 is built from 15 residues. Germline V lookup: CDR1 MNHNY, CDR2 SVGAGI (reference sequence). V dropped 5 bases and J dropped 3; count of bases not matched to a gene: 6.

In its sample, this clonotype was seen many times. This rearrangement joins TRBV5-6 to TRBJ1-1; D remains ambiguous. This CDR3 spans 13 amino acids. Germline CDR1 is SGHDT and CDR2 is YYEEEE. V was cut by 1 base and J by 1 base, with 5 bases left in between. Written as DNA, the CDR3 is TGTGCCAGCAGCTTGCTGAGGAACACTGAAGCTTTCTTT. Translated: CASSLLRNTEAFF.

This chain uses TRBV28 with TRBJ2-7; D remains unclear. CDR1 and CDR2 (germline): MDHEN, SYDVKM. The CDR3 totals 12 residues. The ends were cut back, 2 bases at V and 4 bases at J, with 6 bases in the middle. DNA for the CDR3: TGTGCCAGCAGTTTAATGAATTACGAGCAGTACTTC. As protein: CASSLMNYEQYF.

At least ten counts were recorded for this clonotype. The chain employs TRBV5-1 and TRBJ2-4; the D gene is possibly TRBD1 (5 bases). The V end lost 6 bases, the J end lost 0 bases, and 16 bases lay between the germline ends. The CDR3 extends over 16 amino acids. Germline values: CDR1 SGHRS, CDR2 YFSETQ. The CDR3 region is CASKDGASLAKNIQYF. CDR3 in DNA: TGCGCCAGCAAGGATGGGGCGTCCTTAGCCAAAAACATTCAGTACTTC.

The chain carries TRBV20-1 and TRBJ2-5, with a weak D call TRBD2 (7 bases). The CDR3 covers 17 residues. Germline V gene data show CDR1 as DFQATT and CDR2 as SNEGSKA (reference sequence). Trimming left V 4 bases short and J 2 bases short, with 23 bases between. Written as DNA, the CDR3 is TGCAGTGCTATTACTATTAGCGGCGGGGGCACGCAAGAGACCCAGTACTTC. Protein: CSAITISGGGTQETQYF.

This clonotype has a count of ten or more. CDR3 sequence: CSASRDRLNSPLHF. The CDR3 nucleotides are TGCAGTGCTAGCCGGGACAGGCTGAATTCACCCCTCCACTTT. The V gene is TRBV20-1, the J gene TRBJ1-6; TRBD1 matches 8 bases. The CDR3 has 14 amino acids. Germline CDR1 and CDR2: DFQATT and SNEGSKA (reference sequence). Unmatched junction bases numbered 5, after V lost 3 bases and J lost 7 bases.

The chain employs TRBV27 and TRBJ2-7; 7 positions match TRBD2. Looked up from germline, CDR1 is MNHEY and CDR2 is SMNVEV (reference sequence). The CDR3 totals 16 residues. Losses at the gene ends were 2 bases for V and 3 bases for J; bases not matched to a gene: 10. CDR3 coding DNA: TGTGCCAGCAGTTTAACTCGAGGGAGGGGTATCTACGAGCAGTACTTC. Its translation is CASSLTRGRGIYEQYF.

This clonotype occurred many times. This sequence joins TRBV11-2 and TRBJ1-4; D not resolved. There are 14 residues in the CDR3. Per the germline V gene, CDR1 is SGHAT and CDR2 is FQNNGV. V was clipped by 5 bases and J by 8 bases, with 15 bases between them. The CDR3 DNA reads TGTGCCAGCAGCCGTATTGGGAGCGGGGAAAAACTGTTTTTT. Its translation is CASSRIGSGEKLFF.

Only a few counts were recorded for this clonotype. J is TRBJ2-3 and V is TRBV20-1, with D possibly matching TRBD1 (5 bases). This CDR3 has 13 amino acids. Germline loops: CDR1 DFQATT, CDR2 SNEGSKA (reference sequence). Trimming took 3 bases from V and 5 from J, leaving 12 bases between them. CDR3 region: CSARGQSGDTQYF. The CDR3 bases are TGCAGTGCTAGGGGGCAATCTGGAGATACGCAGTATTTT.

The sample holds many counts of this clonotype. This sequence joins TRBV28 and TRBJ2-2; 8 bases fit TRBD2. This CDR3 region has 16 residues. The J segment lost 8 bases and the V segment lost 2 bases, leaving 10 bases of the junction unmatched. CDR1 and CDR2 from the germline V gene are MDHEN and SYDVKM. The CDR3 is CASSLAGGIQPGELFF. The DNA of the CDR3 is TGTGCCAGCAGTTTAGCGGGGGGAATCCAGCCGGGGGAGCTGTTTTTT.

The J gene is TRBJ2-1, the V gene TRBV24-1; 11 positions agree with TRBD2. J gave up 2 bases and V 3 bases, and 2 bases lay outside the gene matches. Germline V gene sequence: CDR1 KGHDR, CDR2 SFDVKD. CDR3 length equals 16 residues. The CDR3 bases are TGTGCCACCAGTGATCGTAGCGGGGGGGCCTACAATGAGCAGTTCTTC. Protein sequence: CATSDRSGGAYNEQFF.

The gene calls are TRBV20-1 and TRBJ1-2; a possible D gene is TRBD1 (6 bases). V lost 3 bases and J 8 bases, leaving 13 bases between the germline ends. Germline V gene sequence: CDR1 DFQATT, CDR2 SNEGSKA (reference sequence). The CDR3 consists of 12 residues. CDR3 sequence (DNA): TGCAGTGCTAGGGACACAGGGAACGGCTACACCTTC. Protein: CSARDTGNGYTF.

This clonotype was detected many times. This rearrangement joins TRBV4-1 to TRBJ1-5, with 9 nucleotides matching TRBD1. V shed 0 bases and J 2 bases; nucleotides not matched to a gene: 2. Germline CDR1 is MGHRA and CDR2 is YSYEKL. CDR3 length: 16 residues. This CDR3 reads CASSQEGQGGNQPQHF. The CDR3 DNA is TGCGCCAGCAGCCAAGAGGGACAGGGAGGCAATCAGCCCCAGCATTTT.

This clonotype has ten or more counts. DNA for the CDR3: TGTGCCAGCAGCGGAAGACTAGCGGGGTCATTACGAGAGGCCAAAAACATTCAGTACTTC. Amino acid sequence: CASSGRLAGSLREAKNIQYF. This sequence joins TRBV7-8 and TRBJ2-4; the match to TRBD2 covers 11 bases. Germline loops: CDR1 SGHVS, CDR2 FQNEAQ. The CDR3 is 20 residues long. Trimming at V came to 5 bases and at J to 1 base, leaving 16 bases not matched to a gene.

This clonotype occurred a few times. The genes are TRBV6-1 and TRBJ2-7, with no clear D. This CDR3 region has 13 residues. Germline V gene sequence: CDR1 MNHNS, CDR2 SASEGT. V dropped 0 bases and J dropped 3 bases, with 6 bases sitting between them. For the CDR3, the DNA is TGTGCCAGCAGTGAAGCAGGGTACTACGAGCAGTACTTC. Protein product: CASSEAGYYEQYF.

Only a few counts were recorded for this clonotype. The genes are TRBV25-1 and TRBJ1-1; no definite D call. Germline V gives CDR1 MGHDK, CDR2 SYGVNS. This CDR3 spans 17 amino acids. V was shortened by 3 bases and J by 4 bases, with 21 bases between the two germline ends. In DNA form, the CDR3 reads TGTGCCAGCAGTGACCACGACCTGGGGTTGAGAGGCACTGAAGCTTTCTTT. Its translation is CASSDHDLGLRGTEAFF.

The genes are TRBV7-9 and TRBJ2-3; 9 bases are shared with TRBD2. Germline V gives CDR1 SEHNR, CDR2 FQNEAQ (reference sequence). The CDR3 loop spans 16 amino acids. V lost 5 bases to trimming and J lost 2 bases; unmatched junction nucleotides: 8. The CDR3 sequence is CASSPMSGGFTDTQYF. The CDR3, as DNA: TGTGCCAGCAGCCCGATGAGCGGGGGGTTCACAGATACGCAGTATTTT.

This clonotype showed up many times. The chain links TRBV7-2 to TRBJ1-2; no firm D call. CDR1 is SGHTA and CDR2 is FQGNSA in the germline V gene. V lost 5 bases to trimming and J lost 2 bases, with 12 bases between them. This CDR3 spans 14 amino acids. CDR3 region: CASSTSRANYGYTF. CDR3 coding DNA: TGTGCCAGCAGCACCAGTAGGGCCAACTATGGCTACACCTTC.

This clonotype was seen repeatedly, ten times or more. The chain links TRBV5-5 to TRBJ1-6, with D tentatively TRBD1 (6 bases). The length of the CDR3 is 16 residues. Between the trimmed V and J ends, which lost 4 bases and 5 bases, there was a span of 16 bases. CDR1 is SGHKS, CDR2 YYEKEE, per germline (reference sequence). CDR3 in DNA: TGTGCCAGCAGCCGCATCAGGGGCGTTGATAATTCACCCCTCCACTTT. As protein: CASSRIRGVDNSPLHF.

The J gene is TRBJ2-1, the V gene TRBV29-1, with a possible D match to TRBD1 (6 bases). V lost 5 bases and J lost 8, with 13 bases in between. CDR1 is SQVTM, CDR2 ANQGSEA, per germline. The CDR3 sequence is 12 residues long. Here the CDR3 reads CSVYPQGDEQFF. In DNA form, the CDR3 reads TGCAGCGTTTACCCACAGGGCGATGAGCAGTTCTTC.

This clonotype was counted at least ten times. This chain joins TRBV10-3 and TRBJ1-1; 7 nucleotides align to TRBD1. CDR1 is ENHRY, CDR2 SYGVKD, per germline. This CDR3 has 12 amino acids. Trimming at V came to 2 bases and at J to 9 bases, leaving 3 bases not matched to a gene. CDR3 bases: TGTGCCATCAGTGAGGAGACAGGGAAAGCTTTCTTT. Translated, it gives CAISEETGKAFF.

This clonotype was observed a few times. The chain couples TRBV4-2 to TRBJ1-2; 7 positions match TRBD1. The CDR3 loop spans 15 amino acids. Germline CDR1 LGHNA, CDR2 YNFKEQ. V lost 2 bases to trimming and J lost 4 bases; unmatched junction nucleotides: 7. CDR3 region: CASSQSGEGAYGYTF. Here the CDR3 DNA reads TGTGCCAGCAGCCAAAGCGGGGAGGGGGCCTATGGCTACACCTTC.

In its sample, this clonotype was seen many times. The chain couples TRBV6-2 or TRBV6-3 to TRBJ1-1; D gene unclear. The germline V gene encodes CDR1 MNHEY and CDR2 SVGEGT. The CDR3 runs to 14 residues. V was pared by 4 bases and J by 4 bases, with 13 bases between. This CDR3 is CASSWADWSTEAFF. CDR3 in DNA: TGTGCCAGCAGTTGGGCAGATTGGAGCACTGAAGCTTTCTTT.

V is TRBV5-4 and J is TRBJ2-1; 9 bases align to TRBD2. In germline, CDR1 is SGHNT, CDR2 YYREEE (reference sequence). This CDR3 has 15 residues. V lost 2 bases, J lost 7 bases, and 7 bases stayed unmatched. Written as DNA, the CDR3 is TGTGCCAGCAGCTTCCCACTAGCGGGTAAGAATGAGCAGTTCTTC. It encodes CASSFPLAGKNEQFF.

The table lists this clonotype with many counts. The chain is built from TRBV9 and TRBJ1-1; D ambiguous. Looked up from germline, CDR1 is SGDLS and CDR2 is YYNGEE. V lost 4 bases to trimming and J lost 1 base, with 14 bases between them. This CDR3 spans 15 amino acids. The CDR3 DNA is TGTGCCAGCAGCCCCGGAGGGTCGCCGAACACTGAAGCTTTCTTT. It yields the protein CASSPGGSPNTEAFF.

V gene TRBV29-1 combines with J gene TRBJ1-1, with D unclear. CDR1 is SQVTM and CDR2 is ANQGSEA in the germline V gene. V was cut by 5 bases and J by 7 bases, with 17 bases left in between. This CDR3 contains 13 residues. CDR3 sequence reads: CSVMGRFLNEAFF. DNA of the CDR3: TGCAGCGTTATGGGTCGATTTCTCAATGAAGCTTTCTTT.

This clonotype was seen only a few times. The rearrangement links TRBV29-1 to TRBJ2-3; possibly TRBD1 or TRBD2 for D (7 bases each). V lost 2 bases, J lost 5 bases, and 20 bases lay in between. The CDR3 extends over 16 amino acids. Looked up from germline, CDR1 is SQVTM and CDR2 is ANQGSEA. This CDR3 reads CSVEYQGGGEGDTQYF. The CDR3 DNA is TGCAGCGTTGAATACCAGGGGGGCGGGGAGGGAGATACGCAGTATTTT.

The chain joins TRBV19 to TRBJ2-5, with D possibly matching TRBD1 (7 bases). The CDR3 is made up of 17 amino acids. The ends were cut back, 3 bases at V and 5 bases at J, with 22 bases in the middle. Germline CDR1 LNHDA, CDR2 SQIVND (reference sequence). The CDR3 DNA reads TGTGCCAGTAGTATTGGTAGGACAGGATCGGGGAGGGAGACCCAGTACTTC. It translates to CASSIGRTGSGRETQYF.

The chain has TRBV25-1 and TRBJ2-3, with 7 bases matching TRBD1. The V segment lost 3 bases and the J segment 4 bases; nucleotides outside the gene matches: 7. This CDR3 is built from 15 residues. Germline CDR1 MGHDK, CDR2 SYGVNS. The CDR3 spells CASSDFRGGSDTQYF. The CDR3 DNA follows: TGTGCCAGCAGTGATTTCCGAGGGGGCTCAGATACGCAGTATTTT. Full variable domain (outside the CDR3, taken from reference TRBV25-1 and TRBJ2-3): EADIYQTPRYLVIGTGKKITLECSQTMGHDKMYWYQQDPGMELHLIHYSYGVNSTEKGDLSSESTVSRIRTEHFPLTLESARPSHTSQYLCASSDFRGGSDTQYFGPGTRLTVL.

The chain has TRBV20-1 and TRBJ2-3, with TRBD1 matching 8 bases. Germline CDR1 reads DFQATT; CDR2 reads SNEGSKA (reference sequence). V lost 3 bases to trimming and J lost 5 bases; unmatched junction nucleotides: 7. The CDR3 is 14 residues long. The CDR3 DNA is TGCAGTGCTAGGATTCGACAGGGGAGAGATACGCAGTATTTT. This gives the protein CSARIRQGRDTQYF.

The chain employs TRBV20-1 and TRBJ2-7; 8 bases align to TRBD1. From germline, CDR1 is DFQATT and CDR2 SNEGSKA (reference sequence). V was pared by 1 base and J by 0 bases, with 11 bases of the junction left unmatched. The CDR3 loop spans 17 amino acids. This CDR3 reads CSARAWTGTVSSYEQYF. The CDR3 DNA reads TGCAGTGCTAGAGCATGGACAGGGACCGTAAGCTCCTACGAGCAGTACTTC.

This CDR3 is CSALQDSSYNSPLHF. The CDR3 DNA is TGCAGTGCTCTCCAGGACAGCTCCTATAATTCACCCCTCCACTTT. The V call is TRBV20-1, the J call TRBJ1-6; tentatively, D is TRBD1 (6 bases). This CDR3 has 15 amino acids. Germline assignment: CDR1 DFQATT and CDR2 SNEGSKA (reference sequence). The V gene lost 5 bases and the J gene lost 0 bases, with 11 bases spanning the gap.